These 27 T cell receptor beta chains share one sample of origin, sequenced in a study of blood T cell repertoires in COVID-19. Measured with immunoSEQ multiplex PCR; TCRdb has only the in-frame clones, and not every one. The sample includes roughly 410,000 clones, approximately 88% seen only once; the top ten take roughly 1.2%. The source material was peripheral blood. These receptors came from a man between 35 and 55 years old with acute or convalescent COVID-19.

The chain joins TRBV3-1 (or the pseudogene TRBV3-2) to TRBJ1-2; 7 bases line up with TRBD1. This CDR3 spans 15 amino acids. V was pared by 1 base and J by 7 bases, with 9 bases of the junction left unmatched. Per germline, CDR1 LGHDT and CDR2 YNNKEL (reference sequence). The CDR3 spells CASSQGIDRVGGYTF. The CDR3 DNA follows: TGTGCCAGCAGCCAAGGAATAGACAGGGTCGGTGGCTACACCTTC.

The V gene is TRBV5-1, the J gene TRBJ2-2; tentatively, D is TRBD1 (6 bases). The CDR3 totals 15 residues. The germline CDR1 and CDR2 sequences are SGHRS and YFSETQ. V was pared by 2 bases and J by 4 bases, with 12 bases between. CDR3 bases: TGCGCCAGCAGCTTTGGGGGCCTTGGCACCGGGGAGCTGTTTTTT. Amino acid sequence: CASSFGGLGTGELFF.

The chain links TRBV9 to TRBJ1-4, with 7 nucleotides matching TRBD1. Germline CDR1 is SGDLS and CDR2 is YYNGEE. J was trimmed by 4 bases and V by 3 bases; bases with no gene match: 3. This CDR3 is 14 amino acids long. This chain's CDR3 is CASSADRYNEKLFF. CDR3 DNA: TGTGCCAGCAGCGCGGACAGGTATAATGAAAAACTGTTTTTT. Variable domain in full (rest from reference TRBV9 and TRBJ1-4): DSGVTQTPKHLITATGQRVTLRCSPRSGDLSVYWYQQSLDQGLQFLIQYYNGEERAKGNILERFSAQQFPDLHSELNLSSLELGDSALYFCASSADRYNEKLFFGSGTQLSVL.

The table lists this clone with a count of one. The CDR3 loop reads CASSFGGGPGEQFF. Here the CDR3 DNA reads TGTGCCAGCAGTTTTGGGGGAGGGCCGGGTGAGCAGTTCTTC. The rearrangement links TRBV28 to TRBJ2-1, with 7 bases that match TRBD2. The CDR3 is 14 residues long. Per the germline V gene, CDR1 is MDHEN and CDR2 is SYDVKM. Unmatched junction bases numbered 8, after V lost 3 bases and J lost 9 bases.

The rearrangement uses TRBV3-1 (or the pseudogene TRBV3-2) and TRBJ2-3; a possible D gene is TRBD2 (6 bases). The germline gives CDR1 LGHDT, CDR2 YNNKEL (reference sequence). There are 17 residues in the CDR3. V was trimmed by 5 bases and J by 1 base, leaving 19 bases between them. The CDR3 is CASSDQLTGVGTDTQYF. For the CDR3, the DNA is TGTGCCAGCAGCGACCAATTAACGGGGGTGGGCACAGATACGCAGTATTTT.

The V and J genes are TRBV4-1 and TRBJ2-7; tentatively, D is TRBD2 (6 bases). This CDR3 region has 16 residues. V was shortened by 0 bases and J by 3 bases, with 15 bases between the two germline ends. The germline V gene has CDR1 MGHRA and CDR2 YSYEKL. DNA of the CDR3: TGCGCCAGCAGCCAAGAAAGTTCCGGGACTCGCTACGAGCAGTACTTC. It translates to CASSQESSGTRYEQYF.

The CDR3 DNA reads as TGTGCCACCAGCACAGGGCTTAGCAATCAGCCCCAGCATTTT. It yields the protein CATSTGLSNQPQHF. The genes are TRBV15 and TRBJ1-5; tentative D call: TRBD1 (5 bases). Germline CDR1 and CDR2: LNHNV and YYDKDF (reference sequence). This CDR3 comprises 14 residues. V was cut by 4 bases and J by 0 bases, with 7 bases left in between.

The chain links TRBV2 to TRBJ1-5; TRBD1 aligns across 7 bases. With 3 bases clipped from V and 7 bases from J, the junction kept 9 bases outside the gene matches. From germline, CDR1 is SNHLY and CDR2 FYNNEI. The CDR3 consists of 15 residues. For the CDR3, the DNA is TGTGCCAGCAGTGAGATCGACAGGGCGGACCAGCCCCAGCATTTT. It translates to CASSEIDRADQPQHF.

The DNA for the CDR3 is TGTGCCAGCAGCTTGGGGACTAGCGGTTTTGGAGATACGCAGTATTTT. It is translated as CASSLGTSGFGDTQYF. This chain joins TRBV5-8 and TRBJ2-3; 10 nucleotides match TRBD2. V lost 0 bases and J lost 5; bases outside the gene matches: 6. The CDR3 consists of 16 residues. The germline CDR1 and CDR2 sequences are SGHTS and YDEGEE.

The chain joins TRBV28 to TRBJ1-1; tentatively, D is TRBD1 (5 bases). Trimming took 2 bases from V and 2 from J, leaving 18 bases between them. CDR3 length: 17 residues. Germline V gene sequence: CDR1 MDHEN, CDR2 SYDVKM. CDR3 bases: TGTGCCAGCAGTTTAGGCATCGATAGTGGGGCAAACACTGAAGCTTTCTTT. It codes for CASSLGIDSGANTEAFF.

This clone has only one observation. This chain uses TRBV19 with TRBJ2-2; TRBD1 aligns across 9 bases. Germline V CDR1 and CDR2: LNHDA, SQIVND (reference sequence). The V gene end was trimmed by 8 bases and the J gene end by 6 bases; junction bases not matched to a gene: 25. The CDR3 is 20 residues long. CDR3 sequence (DNA): TGTGCCAGTCTGCTACAGGGGGCGCTTTCTGGCCGAGGTCGACCCGGGGAGCTGTTTTTT. Protein product: CASLLQGALSGRGRPGELFF.

V usage is TRBV5-1 and J usage is TRBJ1-5; 8 bases map to TRBD1. CDR1 and CDR2 from the germline V gene are SGHRS and YFSETQ. The V gene end was trimmed by 0 bases and the J gene end by 5 bases; junction bases not matched to a gene: 10. The CDR3 loop spans 17 amino acids. This chain's CDR3 is CASSLGPYQGAHQPQHF. In DNA form, the CDR3 reads TGCGCCAGCAGCTTGGGCCCCTACCAGGGGGCGCATCAGCCCCAGCATTTT.

The rearrangement joins TRBV30 to TRBJ2-7; TRBD2 is a possible D gene (5 bases). This CDR3 spans 14 amino acids. V dropped 0 bases and J dropped 5 bases, with 14 bases sitting between them. Per the germline V gene, CDR1 is GTSNPN and CDR2 is SVGIG (reference sequence). The CDR3 spells CAWSVLRGINEQYF. DNA for the CDR3: TGTGCCTGGAGTGTACTTCGGGGTATCAACGAGCAGTACTTC.

This chain joins TRBV27 and TRBJ1-2; D ambiguous. The CDR3 has 14 residues. Per germline, CDR1 MNHEY and CDR2 SMNVEV (reference sequence). V shed 2 bases and J shed 8 bases, with 15 bases lying between them. DNA for the CDR3: TGTGCCAGCAGTTTAATAAGGAATAGGGAGGGCTACACCTTC. Amino acid sequence: CASSLIRNREGYTF.

V gene TRBV21-1 combines with J gene TRBJ1-4; TRBD1, the D gene given by the table, was not confirmed from the DNA. TRBV21-1 is flagged as a pseudogene. The CDR3 spans 18 residues. Here the CDR3 reads CASSRFADSDTTNEKLFF. As DNA, the CDR3 is TGTGCCAGCAGCCGGTTTGCGGACAGCGACACAACTAATGAAAAACTGTTTTTT.

CDR3: CASSQVGGGWTEAFF. In nucleotides, the CDR3 is TGCGCCAGCAGCCAAGTCGGGGGGGGTTGGACTGAAGCTTTCTTT. The chain has TRBV4-1 and TRBJ1-1; D possibly corresponds to TRBD1 (5 bases). The germline V gene has CDR1 MGHRA and CDR2 YSYEKL. The CDR3 consists of 15 residues. V lost 1 base and J 5 bases, leaving 14 bases between the germline ends.

The chain has TRBV9 and TRBJ2-1; D unclear. Trimming removed 5 bases from V and 0 bases from J, with 12 bases in between. Germline CDR1 is SGDLS and CDR2 is YYNGEE. The CDR3 has 15 residues. CDR3 amino acids: CASSISTSSYNEQFF. CDR3 nucleotides: TGTGCCAGCAGTATTTCCACGAGCTCCTACAATGAGCAGTTCTTC.

This chain links TRBV6-4 with TRBJ1-1; TRBD1 aligns across 7 bases. Germline V gene sequence: CDR1 MRHNA, CDR2 SNTAGT. CDR3 size: 14 residues. The V gene end was trimmed by 6 bases and the J gene end by 3 bases; junction bases not matched to a gene: 7. Here the CDR3 DNA reads TGTGCCAGCAGGAAGGGACAGACCTACACTGAAGCTTTCTTT. It yields the protein CASRKGQTYTEAFF.

V is TRBV12-3 or TRBV12-4 and J is TRBJ2-1, with TRBD2 identical over 8 bases. The CDR3 is made up of 13 amino acids. V lost 6 bases to trimming and J lost 2 bases; unmatched junction nucleotides: 0. Here the CDR3 reads CASSGGAYNEQFF. The DNA for the CDR3 is TGTGCCAGCAGCGGGGGGGCCTACAATGAGCAGTTCTTC.

The rearrangement joins TRBV7-6 to TRBJ1-3; D unresolved. The V end was cut by 11 bases, the J end by 8 bases, with 10 bases between. Germline CDR1 reads SGHVS; CDR2 reads FNYEAQ. The CDR3 has 10 residues. The CDR3 DNA sequence: TGTGCCCTCAGGCGGGACACCATATATTTT. Protein product: CALRRDTIYF.

As regards this clone: Other DNA variants within this sample encode the same CDR3. The V call is TRBV5-1, the J call TRBJ1-2, with a possible D match to TRBD1 (5 bases). This CDR3 has 13 residues. V dropped 4 bases and J dropped 2 bases, with 9 bases sitting between them. CDR1 SGHRS and CDR2 YFSETQ come from the germline V gene. For the CDR3, the DNA is TGCGCCAGCAGCGTCGACAGAAACTATGGCTACACCTTC. Its protein is CASSVDRNYGYTF.

The J gene is TRBJ1-2, the V gene TRBV11-2; 9 bases match TRBD1. V lost 1 base and J lost 8; bases outside the gene matches: 8. Germline CDR1 and CDR2: SGHAT and FQNNGV. The CDR3 totals 15 residues. The CDR3 reads CASSLAIQGAGGYTF. CDR3 nucleotides: TGTGCCAGCAGCTTAGCGATACAGGGGGCCGGAGGCTACACCTTC.

The V gene is TRBV30, the J gene TRBJ1-1; D unclear. The germline V and J ends were trimmed by 3 bases and 4 bases, with 15 bases remaining between them. CDR1 GTSNPN and CDR2 SVGIG come from the germline V gene (reference sequence). The CDR3 is made up of 14 amino acids. As DNA, the CDR3 is TGTGCCTGGAGAGAGTGGGAAGCGGGCACTGAAGCTTTCTTT. Translated: CAWREWEAGTEAFF.

The chain couples TRBV4-1 to TRBJ2-2; D gene unclear. The CDR3 loop spans 16 amino acids. The germline gives CDR1 MGHRA, CDR2 YSYEKL. V dropped 0 bases and J dropped 2 bases, with 10 bases sitting between them. The CDR3 DNA follows: TGCGCCAGCAGCCAAGATGAAGCAAGTAACACCGGGGAGCTGTTTTTT. It is translated as CASSQDEASNTGELFF.

The rearrangement joins TRBV11-2 to TRBJ1-6; no firm D call. The CDR3 extends over 14 amino acids. Trimming stripped 3 bases from V and 10 bases from J, with 13 bases between. The V gene's germline CDR1 is SGHAT and CDR2 FQNNGV. CDR3 protein: CASSFYPGYSPLHF. CDR3 DNA: TGTGCCAGCAGCTTTTACCCCGGTTACTCACCCCTCCACTTT.

J is TRBJ2-1 and V is TRBV27; no definite D call. The CDR3 totals 15 residues. Deletions cut 0 bases from V and 0 bases from J, with 6 bases between. Per germline, CDR1 MNHEY and CDR2 SMNVEV (reference sequence). For the CDR3, the DNA is TGTGCCAGCAGTTTATCCTTTAGCTCCTACAATGAGCAGTTCTTC. It specifies CASSLSFSSYNEQFF.

V and J are TRBV28 and TRBJ1-1; perhaps TRBD1 as D (6 bases). The V gene lost 1 base and the J gene lost 1 base, with 19 bases spanning the gap. This CDR3 spans 18 amino acids. CDR1 is MDHEN, CDR2 SYDVKM, per germline. The CDR3 DNA is TGTGCCAGCAGTTTATATCCAGGGGCCCCAGGAGGGAACACTGAAGCTTTCTTT. Translation gives CASSLYPGAPGGNTEAFF.